This record looks at one T cell receptor (beta chain) sequence and its context. Antigen unknown. The entry originates in a study of CD8 T cells in Susac syndrome. Turning to the study itself: At the time their blood was drawn, patients with Susac syndrome were either therapy-naive, on corticosteroids (with some of them also receiving intravenous immunoglobulin), or on intravenous immunoglobulin alone.

This CDR3 comprises 16 residues. Deletions cut 3 bases from V and 5 bases from J, with 20 bases between. Germline V gene data show CDR1 as SGHRS and CDR2 as YFSETQ. Study results and caveats: CD4+ T cell repertoires in Susac syndrome lacked clonal expansion.

Reverse transcription of roughly 0.5 to 1 ug RNA was carried out with random hexamers. MiXCR, applied by TCRdb to the immunoSEQ multiplex PCR reads, yields one record per CDR3 protein. The repertoire holds about 210,000 distinct CDR3 sequences, about 95% seen once, with over 0.15% in the top ten. In contrast to the negatively isolated CD8+ and CD4+ T cells, TEMRA cells were FACS-enriched. The TCR sequence derives from a human donor with Susac syndrome. This chain uses TRBV5-1 with TRBJ1-1; D might be TRBD1 (5 bases). Sequencing used CD4+ T cells from PBMCs. The CDR3 spells CASSWNVGRAGTEAFF. CDR3 DNA sequence: TGCGCCAGCAGCTGGAATGTAGGCAGGGCCGGAACTGAAGCTTTCTTT.